This TCR beta chain was identified during a study of brain T cells in children with intractable seizures. Study-wide points: Pre- and post-surgery blood differed in depth, so pre-surgery absences may be undersampling.

The V end lost 5 bases, the J end lost 10 bases, and 12 bases lay between the germline ends. Germline V lookup: CDR1 DFQATT, CDR2 SNEGSKA (reference sequence). The CDR3 runs 11 residues. On this clone: The antigen remains unidentified.

As for time point: blood from clinic visit 5 months post-surgery; TSC patient then seizure free. Patients received at least one anti-epileptic drug before surgery. Profiling relied on immunoSEQ multiplex PCR, and the TCRdb table lists in-frame clones only, not all of them. The sample has 340,000 or so clones, over 90% seen once. The input for sequencing was peripheral blood, taken 4 to 5 months after surgery. The receptor was isolated from a boy less than two years old with tuberous sclerosis and intractable seizures. The gene calls are TRBV20-1 and TRBJ2-1, with D unclear. This chain's CDR3 is CSASGRTEQFF. CDR3 in DNA: TGCAGTGCTTCCGGGCGTACCGAGCAGTTCTTC.